The 18 T cell receptor beta chains below were found in one sample sequenced in a study of OX40 agonist ivuxolimab in advanced cancers. Clones were sequenced by immunoSEQ multiplex PCR, and TCRdb holds only the in-frame ones, with some missing. The top ten hold approximately 0.78% of the sample, which has 50,000 to 75,000 clones, about 89% seen once. The sample in question was CD4+ or CD8+ T cells sorted from blood, obtained in a trial of the OX40 agonist ivuxolimab. Receptor source: an adult with an advanced solid tumor such as melanoma, head and neck, liver or kidney cancer.

The chain has TRBV2 and TRBJ2-3; no definite D call. Germline loops: CDR1 SNHLY, CDR2 FYNNEI. The CDR3 totals 15 residues. The V end lost 3 bases, the J end lost 2 bases, and 12 bases lay between the germline ends. Here the CDR3 DNA reads TGTGCCAGCAGTGATGAATACCAATTCACAGATACGCAGTATTTT. Protein sequence: CASSDEYQFTDTQYF. Variable domain in full (rest from reference TRBV2 and TRBJ2-3): EPEVTQTPSHQVTQMGQEVILRCVPISNHLYFYWYRQILGQKVEFLVSFYNNEISEKSEIFDDQFSVERPDGSNFTLKIRSTKLEDSAMYFCASSDEYQFTDTQYFGPGTRLTVL.

In its sample, this clone was seen once. The chain links TRBV6-1 to TRBJ1-6, with D maybe TRBD1 (6 bases). Germline V lookup: CDR1 MNHNS, CDR2 SASEGT. V was pared by 5 bases and J by 4 bases, with 12 bases between. The CDR3 has 15 residues. CDR3 sequence reads: CASSLGGLYNSPLHF. CDR3 DNA: TGTGCCAGCAGTTTGGGGGGCCTTTATAATTCACCCCTCCACTTT.

The chain carries TRBV5-6 and TRBJ2-5; a weak D match, TRBD1 (9 bases). This CDR3 contains 15 residues. V lost 4 bases, J lost 4 bases, and 17 bases lay in between. Germline V gene lookup returns CDR1 SGHDT and CDR2 YYEEEE. CDR3 sequence (DNA): TGTGCCAGCAGCCGGGGGGGACAGGGAGGAGAGACCCAGTACTTC. This translates into CASSRGGQGGETQYF.

V and J are TRBV30 and TRBJ1-1; D possibly corresponds to TRBD1 (6 bases). Germline CDR1 reads GTSNPN; CDR2 reads SVGIG (reference sequence). The length of the CDR3 is 14 residues. Trimming shortened V by 3 bases and J by 4 bases, and 15 bases separated the two germline ends. For the CDR3, the DNA is TGTGCCTGGAGGACGGGGGGCTCGACCACTGAAGCTTTCTTT. It yields the protein CAWRTGGSTTEAFF.

The chain combines TRBV11-2 with TRBJ1-4; 8 bases are a match to TRBD1. There are 15 residues in the CDR3. V gave up 5 bases and J gave up 2 bases; unmatched junction bases: 4. Germline-derived CDR1 and CDR2 are SGHAT and FQNNGV. The CDR3 DNA reads TGTGCCAGCAGCCCCCAGGGGGCGACTAATGAAAAACTGTTTTTT. This codes for CASSPQGATNEKLFF.

The gene calls are TRBV15 and TRBJ2-2; no clear D gene. Germline V lookup: CDR1 LNHNV, CDR2 YYDKDF (reference sequence). The CDR3 totals 14 residues. With 0 bases removed from V and 7 bases from J, the gap between germline ends came to 9 bases. The CDR3 nucleotides are TGTGCCACCAGCAGAGAAGTAATTCGCGGGGAGCTGTTTTTT. Its translation is CATSREVIRGELFF.

The CDR3 spells CASSLRETQYF. CDR3 in DNA: TGCGCCAGCAGCTTGCGCGAGACCCAGTACTTC. The chain joins TRBV5-1 to TRBJ2-5; D is undetermined. The CDR3 extends over 11 amino acids. With 1 base removed from V and 5 bases from J, the gap between germline ends came to 3 bases. In germline, CDR1 is SGHRS, CDR2 YFSETQ.

CDR3 coding DNA: TGCGCCAGCAGTGCTAGCGGGTACAATGAGCAGTTCTTC. This sequence encodes CASSASGYNEQFF. The gene calls are TRBV10-1 and TRBJ2-1, with TRBD2 matching over 8 bases. V lost 4 bases to trimming and J lost 4 bases; unmatched junction nucleotides: 0. Germline V lookup: CDR1 WNHNN, CDR2 SYGVQD (reference sequence). CDR3 length equals 13 residues.

The chain joins TRBV4-3 to TRBJ2-2, with D possibly being TRBD2 (6 bases). There are 16 residues in the CDR3. V shed 1 base and J shed 0 bases, with 9 bases lying between them. From germline, CDR1 is LGHNA and CDR2 YSLEER. CDR3 bases: TGCGCCAGCAGCCAAGGCCTAGCGCCGAACACCGGGGAGCTGTTTTTT. Translated: CASSQGLAPNTGELFF.

This clone is medium-sized (0.01 to 0.1%). The chain uses TRBV7-2 and TRBJ1-1; D perhaps matches TRBD1 (5 bases). Germline V gene sequence: CDR1 SGHTA, CDR2 FQGNSA. CDR3 length: 12 residues. The ends were cut back, 1 base at V and 7 bases at J, with 7 bases in the middle. Here the CDR3 reads CASSLGGDEAFF. The DNA of the CDR3 is TGTGCCAGCAGCTTAGGAGGGGATGAAGCTTTCTTT.

The chain employs TRBV5-1 and TRBJ2-1; D remains unclear. Germline V gene sequence: CDR1 SGHRS, CDR2 YFSETQ. With 0 bases removed from V and 5 bases from J, the gap between germline ends came to 9 bases. The CDR3 loop spans 14 amino acids. CDR3 nucleotides: TGCGCCAGCAGCTTGGGCTACACCGACAATGAGCAGTTCTTC. Translated: CASSLGYTDNEQFF. Filled out from reference TRBV5-1 and TRBJ2-1, the complete variable domain reads KAGVTQTPRYLIKTRGQQVTLSCSPISGHRSVSWYQQTPGQGLQFLFEYFSETQRNKGNFPGRFSGRQFSNSRSEMNVSTLELGDSALYLCASSLGYTDNEQFFGPGTRLTVL.

The CDR3: CASSPFGGFSDTQYF. CDR3 bases: TGTGCCAGCAGCCCGTTCGGGGGGTTTTCAGATACGCAGTATTTT. The chain joins TRBV7-2 to TRBJ2-3; 7 bases map to TRBD2. The CDR3 is 15 residues long. CDR1 SGHTA and CDR2 FQGNSA come from the germline V gene. Trimming took 5 bases from V and 4 from J; bases not matched to a gene: 9.

This rearrangement joins TRBV29-1 to TRBJ1-2; 7 bases map to TRBD1. CDR1 is SQVTM and CDR2 is ANQGSEA in the germline V gene. The ends lost 3 bases at V and 4 bases at J; junction bases unmatched: 8. The length of the CDR3 is 14 residues. CDR3 sequence: CSVEGDSFSYGYTF. The CDR3 DNA sequence: TGCAGCGTTGAGGGGGACAGCTTTTCCTATGGCTACACCTTC.

The chain employs TRBV5-1 and TRBJ2-7; the D is unclear. Per the germline V gene, CDR1 is SGHRS and CDR2 is YFSETQ. The CDR3 spans 14 residues. Trimming removed 4 bases at V and 0 bases at J, with 11 bases between. CDR3: CASSPRMNSYEQYF. The CDR3 nucleotides are TGCGCCAGCAGCCCCCGGATGAACTCCTACGAGCAGTACTTC.

The gene calls are TRBV30 and TRBJ1-2; 9 nucleotides line up with TRBD1. Trimming at V came to 3 bases and at J to 8 bases, leaving 13 bases not matched to a gene. Germline values: CDR1 GTSNPN, CDR2 SVGIG (reference sequence). This CDR3 is 15 amino acids long. The CDR3 region is CAWRAADRGRGGYTF. CDR3 in DNA: TGTGCCTGGAGGGCCGCGGACAGGGGACGGGGGGGCTACACCTTC.

This clone has just one count. This sequence joins TRBV28 and TRBJ2-5; 10 bases match TRBD1. The CDR3 length is 16 residues. With 2 bases clipped from V and 1 base from J, the junction kept 4 bases outside the gene matches. Germline V gene lookup returns CDR1 MDHEN and CDR2 SYDVKM. The CDR3 region has the DNA TGTGCCAGCAGTTTAGGAGGGACAGGGGCCCAAGAGACCCAGTACTTC. The encoded protein is CASSLGGTGAQETQYF.

The chain employs TRBV18 and TRBJ2-1; 10 bases are shared with TRBD2. This CDR3 is built from 16 residues. Germline CDR1 and CDR2: KGHSH and LQKENI. V gave up 5 bases and J gave up 3 bases; unmatched junction bases: 7. DNA for the CDR3: TGTGCCAGCTCAAGCCCGGGACTAGCGAGCTACAATGAGCAGTTCTTC. It encodes CASSSPGLASYNEQFF.

The chain joins TRBV2 to TRBJ1-1; D may be TRBD1 (6 bases). V lost 6 bases and J lost 4, with 15 bases in between. The CDR3 consists of 14 residues. Germline V CDR1 and CDR2: SNHLY, FYNNEI. CDR3 loop: CASSQQGIGTEAFF. CDR3 bases: TGTGCCAGCAGCCAACAGGGAATTGGCACTGAAGCTTTCTTT.